The entry below describes one TCR beta chain. Its target is not known. This specimen comes from a study of Graves' ophthalmopathy and Graves' hyperthyroidism. Findings and limits, study-wide: Sensitivity reached about 70% and specificity under 85% when the model predicted ophthalmopathy progression. Sensitivity reached around 88% and specificity roughly 82% for a 13-signature model separating ophthalmopathy from stable hyperthyroidism.

V dropped 0 bases and J dropped 8; count of bases not matched to a gene: 7. The CDR3 loop spans 16 amino acids. Germline assignment: CDR1 DFQATT and CDR2 SNEGSKA (reference sequence). Beta-chain TCR CDR3 regions were amplified from RNA transcripts. A first-round RT-PCR used HTBI primers, followed by a second-round multiplex PCR. A single record per CDR3 protein comes from TCRdb applying MiXCR to the multiplex PCR reads. The table has tens of thousands of distinct CDR3 sequences, approximately 47% seen once; the top ten hold 4.5% to 5%. Those donors who had ophthalmopathy presented with moderate-to-severe activity, a CAS of ≥3, a NOSPECS of ≥4 and a duration under 3 months. Uncontrolled infections, pregnancy, lactation or other autoimmune diseases led to patient exclusion.

This clonotype originated in an adult woman with Graves' ophthalmopathy. V is TRBV20-1 and J is TRBJ1-6; 10 bases align to TRBD1. Sequencing input: peripheral blood. Here the CDR3 DNA reads TGCAGTGCTAGAGATAGAGGGACAGGGGTTGATTCACCCCTCCACTTT. This sequence encodes CSARDRGTGVDSPLHF.